A single sample gave rise to the 27 T cell receptor beta chains below, sequenced in a study of regulatory T cells in long-lasting Graves disease. Researchers made TCR beta libraries by using iRepertoire HTBI primers and running Arm-PCR on CDR3 regions. One entry per CDR3 protein, called by TCRdb with MiXCR from the multiplex PCR reads. The data hold 360,000 or so distinct CDR3 sequences, with roughly a sixth observed a single time. Time point noted: newly diagnosed GD, antithyroid drugs for less than 3 months. From RNA extracted from PBMCs, the TCR library was made. These sequences were also reported in another study, on T cells in Graves' hyperthyroidism and ophthalmopathy.

This material consisted of peripheral blood mononuclear cells (PBMCs), taken at new diagnosis, from a patient treated with antithyroid drugs. Receptors were obtained from a man aged 35 to 55 with Graves disease.

In this sample, this clonotype turned up many times. V gene TRBV11-1 combines with J gene TRBJ2-5, with D tentatively TRBD1 (6 bases). Deletions cut 5 bases from V and 1 base from J, with 14 bases between. Germline V gene data show CDR1 as SGHAT and CDR2 as FQDESV (reference sequence). CDR3 length equals 15 residues. This CDR3 reads CASSRQTGPQETQYF. As DNA, the CDR3 is TGTGCCAGCAGCCGACAAACAGGGCCCCAAGAGACCCAGTACTTC. Variable domain in full (rest from reference TRBV11-1 and TRBJ2-5): EAEVAQSPRYKITEKSQAVAFWCDPISGHATLYWYRQILGQGPELLVQFQDESVVDDSQLPKDRFSAERLKGVDSTLKIQPAELGDSAMYLCASSRQTGPQETQYFGPGTRLLVL.

This clonotype was counted at least ten times. The chain carries TRBV27 and TRBJ1-3; D is uncertain. V gave up 0 bases and J gave up 2 bases, with 8 bases separating them. This CDR3 has 15 residues. CDR1 is MNHEY, CDR2 SMNVEV, per germline (reference sequence). CDR3 region: CASSLSHNPGNTIYF. As DNA, the CDR3 is TGTGCCAGCAGTTTATCCCACAATCCTGGAAACACCATATATTTT.

The V call is TRBV7-6, the J call TRBJ2-7, with D unresolved. The ends were cut back, 5 bases at V and 5 bases at J, with 16 bases in the middle. The CDR3 has 14 residues. The germline CDR1 and CDR2 sequences are SGHVS and FNYEAQ. CDR3 nucleotide sequence: TGTGCCAGCAGCCCAAATTATCAGTTCCACGAGCAGTACTTC. Amino acids: CASSPNYQFHEQYF. The full variable domain, completed using reference TRBV7-6 and TRBJ2-7, is GAGVSQSPRYKVTKRGQDVALRCDPISGHVSLYWYRQALGQGPEFLTYFNYEAQQDKSGLPNDRFSAERPEGSISTLTIQRTEQRDSAMYRCASSPNYQFHEQYFGPGTRLTVT.

This clonotype was seen only a few times. V is TRBV5-1 and J is TRBJ2-7; no reliable D call. The V gene's germline CDR1 is SGHRS and CDR2 YFSETQ. V lost 0 bases and J 8 bases, leaving 12 bases between the germline ends. This CDR3 contains 13 residues. The CDR3 region has the DNA TGCGCCAGCAGCTTGGGGGCAGGTGGAAAGCAGTACTTC. This codes for CASSLGAGGKQYF.

On this clonotype itself: A far larger clone differs by one base, so this is likely a read error. V and J are TRBV27 and TRBJ2-3; D is undetermined. The J call may be incorrect, as the DNA end agrees better with TRBJ2-1. From germline, CDR1 is MNHEY and CDR2 SMNVEV (reference sequence). The CDR3 covers 15 residues. CDR3 in DNA: TGTGCCAGCAGTTTACTGGACCTCTCCTACGATGAGCAGTTCTTC. Encoded protein: CASSLLDLSYDEQFF.

This clonotype came up many times. The rearrangement links TRBV6-1 to TRBJ2-7; a weak D match, TRBD1 (6 bases). This CDR3 has 14 residues. Germline V gives CDR1 MNHNS, CDR2 SASEGT. Trimming took 2 bases from V and 2 from J, leaving 10 bases between them. The CDR3 is CASSELGTTYEQYF. Written as DNA, the CDR3 is TGTGCCAGCAGTGAACTCGGGACAACCTACGAGCAGTACTTC.

This clonotype was seen ten or more times. The CDR3 sequence: CASRLGLAGGQWEQFF. The CDR3 DNA follows: TGCGCCAGCCGATTGGGACTAGCGGGGGGGCAATGGGAGCAGTTCTTC. The chain combines TRBV5-1 with TRBJ2-1; 16 bases agree with TRBD2. V trimming: 7 bases; J trimming: 10 bases; junction bases outside the gene matches: 11. Germline CDR1 is SGHRS and CDR2 is YFSETQ. CDR3 length: 16 residues.

This clonotype was seen many times. DNA of the CDR3: TGTGCCAGCAGCCCGGTAGCGGGGGGCAAGGGCGGGGAGCTGTTTTTT. It encodes CASSPVAGGKGGELFF. The chain uses TRBV11-2 and TRBJ2-2, with 10 nucleotides matching TRBD2. Germline CDR1 is SGHAT and CDR2 is FQNNGV. V was pared by 5 bases and J by 7 bases, with 10 bases of the junction left unmatched. The CDR3 contains 16 residues.

This clonotype occurred a few times. The chain recombines TRBV7-2 with TRBJ2-7; perhaps D is TRBD1 or TRBD2 (5 bases each). The germline gives CDR1 SGHTA, CDR2 FQGNSA. This CDR3 spans 15 amino acids. V was pared by 3 bases and J by 3 bases, with 15 bases between. CDR3 in amino acids: CASSLGTGTIYEQYF. CDR3 bases: TGTGCCAGCAGCTTGGGAACCGGGACCATCTACGAGCAGTACTTC.

Concerning this clonotype itself: One base away lies a much larger clone, so this may be a sequencing read error. V usage is TRBV7-2 and J usage is TRBJ2-3; D gene ambiguous. Germline V gives CDR1 SGHTA, CDR2 FQGNSA. Trimming pared 3 bases from V and 7 bases from J, leaving 8 bases between. The CDR3 has 12 amino acids. CDR3: CTSSFAAYTQYF. In nucleotides, the CDR3 is TGTACCAGCAGCTTTGCCGCGTATACGCAGTATTTT.

This clonotype has at least ten counts. The chain carries TRBV6-2 or TRBV6-3 and TRBJ2-7, with 7 bases lining up with TRBD2. From germline, CDR1 is MNHEY and CDR2 SVGEGT. The V gene end was trimmed by 2 bases and the J gene end by 3 bases; junction bases not matched to a gene: 4. The CDR3 loop spans 14 amino acids. CDR3 bases: TGTGCCAGCAGTTACGGGGCTAGCGGCTACGAGCAGTACTTC. It is translated as CASSYGASGYEQYF.

At least ten counts were recorded for this clonotype. J is TRBJ1-1 and V is TRBV5-1, with D possibly matching TRBD1 (6 bases). The V end lost 4 bases, the J end lost 0 bases, and 13 bases lay between the germline ends. This CDR3 is built from 15 residues. Germline assignment: CDR1 SGHRS and CDR2 YFSETQ. Here the CDR3 reads CASSMQGLMNTEAFF. In DNA form, the CDR3 reads TGCGCCAGCAGCATGCAGGGGTTGATGAACACTGAAGCTTTCTTT.

This clonotype was seen at least ten times. The chain joins TRBV12-3 or TRBV12-4 to TRBJ1-2; the D gene is possibly TRBD1 (5 bases). Trimming took off 5 bases at V and 7 bases at J, with 11 bases between the two ends. The CDR3 totals 12 residues. DNA of the CDR3: TGTGCCAGCAGTGGGACCGCAGGTGGCTACACCTTC. Translated, it gives CASSGTAGGYTF.

This clonotype was found many times. The chain combines TRBV7-4 with TRBJ1-5; the match to TRBD1 covers 10 bases. Germline assignment: CDR1 SGHVT and CDR2 SQSDAQ. The V and J ends lost 5 bases and 0 bases, in that order; junction bases with no gene match: 19. This CDR3 region has 21 residues. CDR3 region: CASSPQSYRDRGPYSNQPQHF. CDR3 DNA: TGTGCCAGCAGCCCCCAATCATACCGGGACAGGGGACCTTATAGCAATCAGCCCCAGCATTTT.

In this sample, this clonotype turned up many times. At one of its ends the junction is not consistent with the germline gene, which may arise from a read error. The rearrangement uses TRBV18 and TRBJ1-3, with no clear D. Germline V gene lookup returns CDR1 KGHSH and CDR2 LQKENI. The CDR3 is 15 residues long. CDR3 DNA: TGTGCCAGCTCCCCACCCATTGGGCCTGGAAACACCATATATTTT. Translated: CASSPPIGPGNTIYF.

This clonotype was observed once. The chain recombines TRBV7-2 with TRBJ2-5; 9 bases are a match to TRBD2. J was trimmed by 2 bases and V by 1 base; bases with no gene match: 8. This CDR3 spans 17 amino acids. CDR1 and CDR2 from the germline V gene are SGHTA and FQGNSA. The CDR3 coding sequence is TGTGCCAGCAGCTTAGGAGGGCTAGCGGGGCTTCAAGAGACCCAGTACTTC. Residues: CASSLGGLAGLQETQYF.

This clonotype was recorded many times. The genes are TRBV10-3 and TRBJ2-3; TRBD2 matches at 14 bases. V lost 6 bases, J lost 1 base, and 3 bases stayed unmatched. The CDR3 loop spans 16 amino acids. Germline lookup yields CDR1 ENHRY and CDR2 SYGVKD. The CDR3 spells CAISLGLAGGTDTQYF. In DNA, the CDR3 is TGTGCCATCAGCTTGGGACTAGCGGGGGGCACAGATACGCAGTATTTT.

The sample holds many counts of this clonotype. The chain couples TRBV28 to TRBJ1-5; no definite D call. Germline V gene sequence: CDR1 MDHEN, CDR2 SYDVKM. V dropped 7 bases and J dropped 7 bases, with 11 bases sitting between them. The CDR3 is made up of 12 amino acids. This chain's CDR3 is CASNGRGQPQHF. The CDR3 nucleotides are TGTGCCAGCAACGGACGGGGACAGCCCCAGCATTTT.

This clonotype came up many times. The chain uses TRBV6-1 and TRBJ2-7; 10 positions agree with TRBD1. Looked up from germline, CDR1 is MNHNS and CDR2 is SASEGT. The V and J ends lost 5 bases and 2 bases, in that order; junction bases with no gene match: 3. The length of the CDR3 is 14 residues. As DNA, the CDR3 is TGTGCCAGCAGTCGCGGGACAGGGGCCTACGAGCAGTACTTC. It codes for CASSRGTGAYEQYF.

This clonotype was recorded many times. The chain carries TRBV28 and TRBJ2-3; 11 bases agree with TRBD2. The trim removed 7 bases at V and 0 bases at J, leaving 9 bases unmatched. CDR1 and CDR2 from the germline V gene are MDHEN and SYDVKM. The CDR3 loop spans 17 amino acids. CDR3 bases: TGTGCCAGCAAAGGACTAGCGGGTCCGCCTAGCACAGATACGCAGTATTTT. Its translation: CASKGLAGPPSTDTQYF.

The V and J genes are TRBV7-9 and TRBJ2-3; D perhaps matches TRBD1 (6 bases). Germline CDR1 SEHNR, CDR2 FQNEAQ (reference sequence). CDR3 length equals 13 residues. V shed 5 bases and J shed 13 bases, with 19 bases lying between them. Here the CDR3 DNA reads TGTGCCAGCAGCCCGGGACCCTTTGGGGGCAAGTATTTT. Amino acids: CASSPGPFGGKYF.

This clonotype came up many times. In DNA, the CDR3 is TGTGCCAGCTCACGGACGAACGAGCAGTACTTC. Its translation is CASSRTNEQYF. The genes are TRBV18 and TRBJ2-7; D gene uncertain. This CDR3 is 11 amino acids long. Germline CDR1 is KGHSH and CDR2 is LQKENI. V was trimmed by 4 bases and J by 5 bases, leaving 6 bases between them. Combining the CDR3 with reference TRBV18 and TRBJ2-7 gives the whole variable domain NAGVMQNPRHLVRRRGQEARLRCSPMKGHSHVYWYRQLPEEGLKFMVYLQKENIIDESGMPKERFSAEFPKEGPSILRIQQVVRGDSAAYFCASSRTNEQYFGPGTRLTVT.

This clonotype was detected ten times or more. V usage is TRBV7-2 and J usage is TRBJ2-7, with 7 bases matching TRBD2. The CDR3 spans 16 residues. V was pared by 5 bases and J by 0 bases, with 10 bases of the junction left unmatched. The germline V gene has CDR1 SGHTA and CDR2 FQGNSA. The CDR3 bases are TGTGCCAGCAGCCCGAGTACTAGCGCCAGCTCCTACGAGCAGTACTTC. Its translation: CASSPSTSASSYEQYF.

This clonotype was detected a few times. The rearrangement uses TRBV10-2 and TRBJ2-3; 13 bases are a match to TRBD2. The CDR3 spans 15 residues. Trimming cost V 6 bases and J 7 bases; bases outside gene matches: 7. Germline V gene data show CDR1 as WSHSY and CDR2 as SAAADI. The CDR3 loop reads CASRRTSGRQNTQYF. As DNA, the CDR3 is TGCGCCAGCAGGAGGACTAGCGGGAGACAAAATACGCAGTATTTT.

This clonotype has a handful of counts. The chain employs TRBV14 and TRBJ2-7; a possible D gene is TRBD1 (6 bases). Germline-derived CDR1 and CDR2 are SGHDN and FVKESK. The CDR3 runs 14 residues. The germline V and J ends were trimmed by 1 base and 5 bases, with 12 bases remaining between them. The CDR3 loop is CASSQGQGSHEQYF. The CDR3 region has the DNA TGTGCCAGCAGCCAAGGGCAGGGGAGCCACGAGCAGTACTTC.

This clonotype was seen ten or more times. This sequence joins TRBV20-1 and TRBJ1-6; possible D gene TRBD1, 5 bases. Trimming left V 1 base short and J 0 bases short, with 7 bases between. The CDR3 totals 15 residues. CDR1 and CDR2 (germline): DFQATT, SNEGSKA (reference sequence). Written as DNA, the CDR3 is TGCAGTGCTAGAGGGGGGGACTCCTATAATTCACCCCTCCACTTT. Translating it yields CSARGGDSYNSPLHF.

This clonotype turned up a few times. The chain employs TRBV5-8 and TRBJ2-2, with a possible D match to TRBD2 (6 bases). The CDR3 totals 15 residues. The germline V gene encodes CDR1 SGHTS and CDR2 YDEGEE. The V end was cut by 3 bases, the J end by 5 bases, with 14 bases between. CDR3 bases: TGTGCCAGCAGCTCCCGCCCCGGGGGTACCGGGGAGCTGTTTTTT. It encodes CASSSRPGGTGELFF. Full variable domain (outside the CDR3, taken from reference TRBV5-8 and TRBJ2-2): EAGVTQSPTHLIKTRGQQATLRCSPISGHTSVYWYQQALGLGLQFLLWYDEGEERNRGNFPPRFSGRQFPNYSSELNVNALELEDSALYLCASSSRPGGTGELFFGEGSRLTVL.